This T cell receptor beta chain was identified during a study of cytomegalovirus exposure and HLA in healthy donors. Study-level results: The study flagged 150 to 200 TCR beta chains as cytomegalovirus-associated. One later analysis, an examination of the roughly 130 validation repertoires, found that first-cohort TCR clusters tended to co-occur in them.

As for this clone: Its antigen is still unknown.

This CDR3 region has 15 residues. V lost 3 bases, J lost 13 bases, and 9 bases stayed unmatched. Germline V gene lookup returns CDR1 SQVTM and CDR2 ANQGSEA. The protocol was immunoSEQ multiplex PCR, while the TCRdb copy is restricted to in-frame clones and leaves out a portion. Among around 95,000 clones listed, 85% were seen once. The sequencing sample was made of PBMCs. This chain joins TRBV29-1 and TRBJ2-1, with 16 bases fitting TRBD2. The source is a man aged 18 to 29 in good health and CMV-seropositive. In DNA, the CDR3 is TGCAGCGTTGAGGGGGGGACTAGCGGGAGGGCCGCACAGTTCTTC. This sequence encodes CSVEGGTSGRAAQFF.